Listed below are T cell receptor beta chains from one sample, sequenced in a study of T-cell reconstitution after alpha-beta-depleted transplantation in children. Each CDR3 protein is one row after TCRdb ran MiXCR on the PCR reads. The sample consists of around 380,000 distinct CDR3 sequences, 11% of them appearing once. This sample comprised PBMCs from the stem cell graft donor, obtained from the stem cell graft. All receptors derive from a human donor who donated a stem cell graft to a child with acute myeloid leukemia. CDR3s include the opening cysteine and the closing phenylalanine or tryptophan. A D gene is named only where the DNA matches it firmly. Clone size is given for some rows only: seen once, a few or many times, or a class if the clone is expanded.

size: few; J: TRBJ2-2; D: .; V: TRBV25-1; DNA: TGTGCCAGCAGTCAAACCGGGACGGCGAACACCGGGGAGCTGTTTTTT; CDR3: CASSQTGTANTGELFF
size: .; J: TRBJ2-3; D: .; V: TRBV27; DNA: TGTGCCAGCAGTTCCCCGGACCACCCCACAGATACGCAGTATTTT; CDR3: CASSSPDHPTDTQYF
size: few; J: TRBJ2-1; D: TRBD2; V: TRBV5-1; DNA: TGCGCCAGCAGCCGTAGCGGGCCAAGCTCCTACAATGAGCAGTTCTTC; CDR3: CASSRSGPSSYNEQFF
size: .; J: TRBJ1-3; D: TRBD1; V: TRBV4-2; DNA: TGTGCCAGCAGCCAAACCGGGACAGGGCTCTCTGGAAACACCATATATTTT; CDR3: CASSQTGTGLSGNTIYF
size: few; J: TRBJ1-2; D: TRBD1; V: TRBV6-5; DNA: TGTGCCACCACCGGGACAGCGTTAGGTGGAGGTGGCTACACCTTC; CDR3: CATTGTALGGGGYTF
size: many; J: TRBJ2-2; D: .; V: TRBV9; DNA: TGTGCCAGCAGCCGGGGGCTTCTTACCGGGGAGCTGTTTTTT; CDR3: CASSRGLLTGELFF
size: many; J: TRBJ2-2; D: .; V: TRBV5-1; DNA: TGCGCCAGCGACAGGGACGGGAGAACCGGGGAGCTGTTTTTT; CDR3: CASDRDGRTGELFF
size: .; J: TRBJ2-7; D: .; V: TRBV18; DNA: TGTGCCAGCTGGGACGTCTCCTACGAGCAGTACTTC; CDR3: CASWDVSYEQYF
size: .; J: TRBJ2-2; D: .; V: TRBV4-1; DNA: TGCGCCATCAGCCCCGGTAGGGCCGGGGAGCTGTTTTTT; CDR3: CAISPGRAGELFF
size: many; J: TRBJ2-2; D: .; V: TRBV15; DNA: TGTGCCACCAGCAGGGACGTAGGGTACACCGGGGAGCTGTTTTTT; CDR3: CATSRDVGYTGELFF
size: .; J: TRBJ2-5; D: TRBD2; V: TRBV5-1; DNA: TGCGCCAGCACCCGTAGCGGGGGACAAGAGACCCAGTACTTC; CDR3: CASTRSGGQETQYF
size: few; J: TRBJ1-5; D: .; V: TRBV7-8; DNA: TGTGCCAGCAGCCCCAGAGGGGGACTCCCGGCTCAGCCCCAGCATTTT; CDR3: CASSPRGGLPAQPQHF
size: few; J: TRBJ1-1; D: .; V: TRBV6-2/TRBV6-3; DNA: TGTGCCAGCAGTAGGGCGGGAACTGAAGCTTTCTTT; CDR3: CASSRAGTEAFF
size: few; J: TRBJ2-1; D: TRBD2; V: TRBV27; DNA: TGTGCCAGCAGTCTAGGGACTAGCGGGGGGCCTAAAGGCAATGAGCAGTTCTTC; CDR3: CASSLGTSGGPKGNEQFF
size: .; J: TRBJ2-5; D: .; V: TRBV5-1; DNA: TGCGCCAGCAGCTTGTTGTCGGGTTCCCTAGAGACCCAGTACTTC; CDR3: CASSLLSGSLETQYF
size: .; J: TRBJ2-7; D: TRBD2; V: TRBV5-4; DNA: TGTGCCAGCAGCTTGCTCGCGGGGGACCCCTACGAGCAGTACTTC; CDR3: CASSLLAGDPYEQYF
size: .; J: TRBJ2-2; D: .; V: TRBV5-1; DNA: TGCGCCACCAGCTTGGAACGGTACACCGGGGAGCTGTTTTTT; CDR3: CATSLERYTGELFF
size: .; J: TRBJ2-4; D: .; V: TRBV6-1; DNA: TGTGCCAGCAGTAGCCCAACCGGGACATCCAACATTCAGTACTTC; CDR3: CASSSPTGTSNIQYF
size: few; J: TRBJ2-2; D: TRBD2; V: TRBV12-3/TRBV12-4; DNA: TGTGCCAGCAGGTTTACTAGCGGGCGCCCGATCACCGGGGAGCTGTTTTTT; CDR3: CASRFTSGRPITGELFF
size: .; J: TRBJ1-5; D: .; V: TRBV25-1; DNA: TGTGCCAGCAGTGAAGTTGGTAGCAATCAGCCCCAGCATTTT; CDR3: CASSEVGSNQPQHF
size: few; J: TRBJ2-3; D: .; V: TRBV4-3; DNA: TGCGCCAGCAGCCAAGATGGTAATGCGCAGTATTTT; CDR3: CASSQDGNAQYF
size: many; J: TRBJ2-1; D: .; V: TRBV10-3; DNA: TGTGCCATCAGTGAGCGTGCCGTCCTTGGGCTCTCCTACAATGAGCAGTTCTTC; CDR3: CAISERAVLGLSYNEQFF
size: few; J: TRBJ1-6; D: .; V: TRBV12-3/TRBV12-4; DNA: TGTGCCAGCGCAAGGGTGCAGGGTCTCTCACCCCTCCACTTT; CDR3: CASARVQGLSPLHF
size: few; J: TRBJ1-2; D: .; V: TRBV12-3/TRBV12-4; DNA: TGTGCCAGCAGCCGCGGGGTAGGGTCTAACTATGGCTACACCTTC; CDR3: CASSRGVGSNYGYTF
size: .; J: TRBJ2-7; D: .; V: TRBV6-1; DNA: TGTGCCAGCAGTATAAGCGGAGGGGCTTACGAGCAGTACTTC; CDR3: CASSISGGAYEQYF
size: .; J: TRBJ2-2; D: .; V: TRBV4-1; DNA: TGCGCCAGCAGCCAAGCTGGGGGAGTGACCGGGGAGCTGTTTTTT; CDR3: CASSQAGGVTGELFF
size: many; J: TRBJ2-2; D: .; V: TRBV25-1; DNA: TGTGCCAGCAGTGTTGAAGGGGTTTCCGGGGAGCTGTTTTTT; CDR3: CASSVEGVSGELFF
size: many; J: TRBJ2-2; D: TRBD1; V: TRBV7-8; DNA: TGTGCCAGCAGCCCCCGGGACAGGGTCACCGGGGAGCTGTTTTTT; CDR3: CASSPRDRVTGELFF
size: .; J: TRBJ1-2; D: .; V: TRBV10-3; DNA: TGTGCCATCAGTGATTTGGGCGGCTATGGCTACACCTTC; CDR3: CAISDLGGYGYTF
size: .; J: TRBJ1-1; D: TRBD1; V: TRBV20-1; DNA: TGCAGTGCTAGATCCCAGGGGGACACTGAAGCTTTCTTT; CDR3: CSARSQGDTEAFF
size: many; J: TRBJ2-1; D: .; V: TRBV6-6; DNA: TGTGCCAGCAGCATAGCCTACTGGTACAATGAGCAGTTCTTC; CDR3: CASSIAYWYNEQFF
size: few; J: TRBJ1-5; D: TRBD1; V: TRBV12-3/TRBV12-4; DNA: TGTGCCAGCAGGGAGACAGGGAACGGCAATCAGCCCCAGCATTTT; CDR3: CASRETGNGNQPQHF
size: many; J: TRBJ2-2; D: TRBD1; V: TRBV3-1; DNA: TGTGCCAGCAGCCGTGGGACAGGGGACACCGGGGAGCTGTTTTTT; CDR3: CASSRGTGDTGELFF